The 24 T cell receptor beta chains listed next were all sequenced from one sample in a study of cytomegalovirus exposure and HLA in healthy donors. In the PCR, 60 Vbeta and 13 Jbeta primers were used. Here immunoSEQ multiplex PCR was the method, and the copy in TCRdb shows in-frame clones only, minus some. The sample includes about 89,000 clones, around 76% seen only once; the top ten take around 9.1%. Input material: PBMCs. These receptors were taken from a young man in good health and CMV-seropositive.

The chain employs TRBV7-8 and TRBJ2-3, with 7 bases aligning to TRBD1. J gave up 4 bases and V 4 bases, and 5 bases lay outside the gene matches. Germline V gives CDR1 SGHVS, CDR2 FQNEAQ. The CDR3 spans 14 residues. CDR3 nucleotides: TGTGCCAGCAGCTCCCCACAGGGGCCAGATACGCAGTATTTT. Protein: CASSSPQGPDTQYF.

This clone was found a few times. The V and J genes are TRBV5-1 and TRBJ2-3, with 7 bases aligning to TRBD1. CDR3 length equals 16 residues. Germline V gene sequence: CDR1 SGHRS, CDR2 YFSETQ. V lost 0 bases to trimming and J lost 2 bases; unmatched junction nucleotides: 6. CDR3 region: CASSLGQGSSTDTQYF. Here the CDR3 DNA reads TGCGCCAGCAGCTTGGGACAGGGCTCGTCCACAGATACGCAGTATTTT. Supplemented by reference TRBV5-1 and TRBJ2-3, the full variable domain reads KAGVTQTPRYLIKTRGQQVTLSCSPISGHRSVSWYQQTPGQGLQFLFEYFSETQRNKGNFPGRFSGRQFSNSRSEMNVSTLELGDSALYLCASSLGQGSSTDTQYFGPGTRLTVL.

This chain links TRBV6-5 with TRBJ2-3; D uncertain. This CDR3 has 13 residues. CDR1 is MNHEY, CDR2 SVGAGI, per germline. Trimming stripped 6 bases from V and 7 bases from J, with 14 bases between. For the CDR3, the DNA is TGTGCCAGCAGCCAAAGCCCCGTTTATACGCAGTATTTT. Protein product: CASSQSPVYTQYF.

This sequence joins TRBV30 and TRBJ2-1, with 13 bases lining up with TRBD2. Losses at the gene ends were 3 bases for V and 4 bases for J; bases not matched to a gene: 0. The CDR3 consists of 14 residues. Germline V gene sequence: CDR1 GTSNPN, CDR2 SVGIG (reference sequence). As DNA, the CDR3 is TGTGCCTGGAGGGGACTAGCGGGGTACAATGAGCAGTTCTTC. This sequence encodes CAWRGLAGYNEQFF.

V gene TRBV29-1 combines with J gene TRBJ1-2, with TRBD1 identical over 10 bases. Looked up from germline, CDR1 is SQVTM and CDR2 is ANQGSEA. The CDR3 extends over 16 amino acids. J was trimmed by 7 bases and V by 4 bases; bases with no gene match: 15. CDR3 in DNA: TGCAGCGTTGTCCGTGGGACAGGGGTAGGGTCTCGTGGCTACACCTTC. The encoded protein is CSVVRGTGVGSRGYTF. The full variable domain, completed using reference TRBV29-1 and TRBJ1-2, is SAVISQKPSRDICQRGTSLTIQCQVDSQVTMMFWYRQQPGQSLTLIATANQGSEATYESGFVIDKFPISRPNLTFSTLTVSNMSPEDSSIYLCSVVRGTGVGSRGYTFGSGTRLTVV.

This clone was detected only a few times. The rearrangement joins TRBV6-6 to TRBJ1-6; D uncertain. CDR3 size: 12 residues. Trimming removed 5 bases from V and 7 bases from J, with 6 bases in between. Germline V gives CDR1 MNHNY, CDR2 SVGAGI (reference sequence). The CDR3 sequence: CASSPRNSPLHF. CDR3 nucleotides: TGTGCCAGCAGTCCGCGGAATTCACCCCTCCACTTT.

This clone was counted a single time. The chain uses TRBV9 and TRBJ2-7; 10 positions agree with TRBD1. The CDR3 runs to 13 residues. CDR1 is SGDLS and CDR2 is YYNGEE in the germline V gene. Losses at the gene ends were 4 bases for V and 5 bases for J; bases not matched to a gene: 3. The CDR3 coding sequence is TGTGCCAGCAGCAGAGGGACAGGGGACGAGCAGTACTTC. Translation gives CASSRGTGDEQYF.

The gene calls are TRBV5-1 and TRBJ2-1; D perhaps matches TRBD2 (6 bases). The CDR3 totals 16 residues. The germline V gene encodes CDR1 SGHRS and CDR2 YFSETQ. V lost 4 bases, J lost 4 bases, and 18 bases lay in between. CDR3 nucleotide sequence: TGCGCCAGCAGCCCCCTAGGGAGGCGGGCTTACAATGAGCAGTTCTTC. This codes for CASSPLGRRAYNEQFF.

This clone has only a few counts. V usage is TRBV6-6 and J usage is TRBJ1-1, with 8 bases fitting TRBD1. V shed 5 bases and J 3 bases; nucleotides not matched to a gene: 11. In germline, CDR1 is MNHNY, CDR2 SVGAGI (reference sequence). There are 16 residues in the CDR3. CDR3 sequence: CASSAPNGQGDTEAFF. The CDR3 nucleotides read TGTGCCAGCAGTGCCCCCAACGGACAGGGAGACACTGAAGCTTTCTTT.

J is TRBJ2-7 and V is TRBV6-5; possibly TRBD1 for D (6 bases). V shed 5 bases and J shed 3 bases, with 8 bases lying between them. The CDR3 loop spans 12 amino acids. Germline loops: CDR1 MNHEY, CDR2 SVGAGI. The CDR3 protein is CASSTGFYEQYF. As DNA, the CDR3 is TGTGCCAGCAGTACAGGGTTCTACGAGCAGTACTTC.

The chain uses TRBV7-9 and TRBJ2-5; TRBD1 agrees at 7 bases. CDR3 size: 13 residues. Trimming took 5 bases from V and 6 from J; bases not matched to a gene: 6. CDR1 SEHNR and CDR2 FQNEAQ come from the germline V gene (reference sequence). The CDR3 DNA follows: TGTGCCAGCAGCGCCGACAGGGTAAAGACCCAGTACTTC. Its protein product is CASSADRVKTQYF.

J is TRBJ1-2 and V is TRBV18; possibly TRBD1 for D (6 bases). This CDR3 contains 16 residues. The V end lost 6 bases, the J end lost 2 bases, and 19 bases lay between the germline ends. Germline V gene sequence: CDR1 KGHSH, CDR2 LQKENI. CDR3 sequence reads: CASSTPDRQTNYGYTF. The CDR3 coding sequence is TGTGCCAGCTCCACTCCCGACAGGCAGACGAACTATGGCTACACCTTC.

The chain couples TRBV7-9 to TRBJ1-5; 8 bases fit TRBD1. The junction had 7 bases not matched to a gene; V was cut back by 5 bases and J by 4 bases. This CDR3 has 15 residues. Germline assignment: CDR1 SEHNR and CDR2 FQNEAQ (reference sequence). As DNA, the CDR3 is TGTGCCAGCAGCACGGACAGGGAAGGGAATCAGCCCCAGCATTTT. This codes for CASSTDREGNQPQHF.

This chain uses TRBV2 with TRBJ1-1, with 9 bases that match TRBD1. The CDR3 loop spans 14 amino acids. Germline V gene sequence: CDR1 SNHLY, CDR2 FYNNEI. The V and J ends lost 4 bases and 7 bases, in that order; junction bases with no gene match: 7. CDR3 residues: CASSGTGEYGEAFF. CDR3 nucleotides: TGTGCCAGCAGTGGGACAGGGGAGTACGGTGAAGCTTTCTTT.

This sequence joins TRBV27 and TRBJ2-7, with 12 bases that match TRBD1. V dropped 5 bases and J dropped 7; count of bases not matched to a gene: 9. Germline V gene lookup returns CDR1 MNHEY and CDR2 SMNVEV (reference sequence). CDR3 length equals 15 residues. CDR3 region: CASSPLGQGAGEQYF. DNA of the CDR3: TGTGCCAGCAGTCCCCTGGGACAGGGGGCAGGGGAGCAGTACTTC.

This chain connects TRBV30 to TRBJ1-2; D call uncertain. In germline, CDR1 is GTSNPN, CDR2 SVGIG (reference sequence). CDR3 length equals 11 residues. Trimming pared 4 bases from V and 6 bases from J, leaving 9 bases between. CDR3 residues: CAWIEGNGYTF. For the CDR3, the DNA is TGTGCCTGGATTGAGGGCAATGGCTACACCTTC.

This chain uses TRBV9 with TRBJ1-3; 7 bases fit TRBD1. Germline trimming cut 0 bases from V and 2 bases from J; bases unmatched to any gene: 5. Germline V gene lookup returns CDR1 SGDLS and CDR2 YYNGEE. This CDR3 spans 16 amino acids. CDR3 amino acids: CASSVGGTAPGNTIYF. Written as DNA, the CDR3 is TGTGCCAGCAGCGTAGGGGGGACAGCTCCTGGAAACACCATATATTTT.

Of note for this clone: Its ends do not fully match the called genes, so a read error is possible. This chain uses TRBV5-1 with TRBJ2-1; tentatively, D is TRBD1 (8 bases). The germline CDR1 and CDR2 sequences are SGHRS and YFSETQ. The CDR3 runs 16 residues. The CDR3: CANSLVQGAGVNEQFF. The CDR3 DNA follows: TGCGCCAACAGCTTGGTTCAGGGGGCGGGAGTCAATGAGCAGTTCTTC.

The V and J genes are TRBV6-5 and TRBJ2-2; TRBD1 is a possible D gene (5 bases). There are 15 residues in the CDR3. V lost 7 bases and J 6 bases, leaving 18 bases between the germline ends. Germline-derived CDR1 and CDR2 are MNHEY and SVGAGI. This CDR3 is CASTRPGLGAGELFF. CDR3 DNA sequence: TGTGCCAGCACCAGACCAGGGCTTGGGGCCGGGGAGCTGTTTTTT.

This clone has more than one count but fewer than ten. The J gene is TRBJ2-7, the V gene TRBV28; no definite D call. CDR3 length equals 11 residues. V lost 7 bases and J 0 bases, leaving 4 bases between the germline ends. In germline, CDR1 is MDHEN, CDR2 SYDVKM. The CDR3 loop is CASMSSYEQYF. As DNA, the CDR3 is TGTGCCAGCATGAGCTCCTACGAGCAGTACTTC. The variable domain in full, completed from reference TRBV28 and TRBJ2-7, reads DVKVTQSSRYLVKRTGEKVFLECVQDMDHENMFWYRQDPGLGLRLIYFSYDVKMKEKGDIPEGYSVSREKKERFSLILESASTNQTSMYLCASMSSYEQYFGPGTRLTVT.

V usage is TRBV5-4 and J usage is TRBJ2-5; 11 bases map to TRBD2. The CDR3 covers 17 residues. Germline values: CDR1 SGHNT, CDR2 YYREEE (reference sequence). V was clipped by 5 bases and J by 5 bases; unmatched bases: 14. As DNA, the CDR3 is TGTGCCAGCAGGAATCAAATTAGCGGGGGGGTCGGTGAGACCCAGTACTTC. Translated, it gives CASRNQISGGVGETQYF.

The chain's CDR3 is CAISLTEVTDTQYF. The CDR3 DNA follows: TGTGCCATCAGTCTGACGGAGGTCACAGATACGCAGTATTTT. The chain has TRBV10-3 and TRBJ2-3; the D gene is possibly TRBD2 (5 bases). This CDR3 region has 14 residues. CDR1 and CDR2 from the germline V gene are ENHRY and SYGVKD. With 5 bases removed from V and 2 bases from J, the gap between germline ends came to 11 bases.

The rearrangement links TRBV6-5 to TRBJ1-5; D not certain. Germline V CDR1 and CDR2: MNHEY, SVGAGI. The CDR3 runs 14 residues. V was shortened by 4 bases and J by 6 bases, with 13 bases between the two germline ends. This chain's CDR3 is CASSSRGRSQPQHF. CDR3 nucleotide sequence: TGTGCCAGCAGTTCTCGGGGTCGCAGTCAGCCCCAGCATTTT.

The rearrangement uses TRBV5-1 and TRBJ1-4; 7 bases match TRBD1. Trimming removed 4 bases from V and 10 bases from J; junction bases left unmatched: 13. This CDR3 region has 15 residues. The germline gives CDR1 SGHRS, CDR2 YFSETQ. CDR3 nucleotide sequence: TGCGCCAGCAGCCTGGACCGGGACAGTGGACTAAAACTGTTTTTT. Translating gives CASSLDRDSGLKLFF.